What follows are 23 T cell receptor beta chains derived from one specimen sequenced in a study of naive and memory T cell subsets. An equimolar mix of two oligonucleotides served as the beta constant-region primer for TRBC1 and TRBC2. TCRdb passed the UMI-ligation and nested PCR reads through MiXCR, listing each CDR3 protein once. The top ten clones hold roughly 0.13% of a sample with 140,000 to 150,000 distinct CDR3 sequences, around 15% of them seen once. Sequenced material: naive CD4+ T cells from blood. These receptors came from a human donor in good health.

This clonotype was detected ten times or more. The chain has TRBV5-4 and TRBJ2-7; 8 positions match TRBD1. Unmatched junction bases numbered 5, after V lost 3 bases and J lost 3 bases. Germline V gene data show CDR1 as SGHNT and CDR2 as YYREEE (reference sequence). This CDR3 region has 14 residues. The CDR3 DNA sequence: TGTGCCAGCAGCTCCCGACAGGGGAACTACGAGCAGTACTTC. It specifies CASSSRQGNYEQYF.

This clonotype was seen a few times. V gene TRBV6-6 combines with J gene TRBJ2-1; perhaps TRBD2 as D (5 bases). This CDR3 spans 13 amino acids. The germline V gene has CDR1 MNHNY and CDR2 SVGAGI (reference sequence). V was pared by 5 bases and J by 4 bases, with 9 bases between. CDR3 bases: TGTGCCAGCAGTCGGGGAATATACAATGAGCAGTTCTTC. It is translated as CASSRGIYNEQFF.

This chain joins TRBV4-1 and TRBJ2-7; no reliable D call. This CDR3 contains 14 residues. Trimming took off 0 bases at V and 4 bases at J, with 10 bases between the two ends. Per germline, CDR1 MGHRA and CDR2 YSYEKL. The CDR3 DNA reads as TGCGCCAGCAGCCAAGAGGCCAGAGAATACGAGCAGTACTTC. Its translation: CASSQEAREYEQYF.

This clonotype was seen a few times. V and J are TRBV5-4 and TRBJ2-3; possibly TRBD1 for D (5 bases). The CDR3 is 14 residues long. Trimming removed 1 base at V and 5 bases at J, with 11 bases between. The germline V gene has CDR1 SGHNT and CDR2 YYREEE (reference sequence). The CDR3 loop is CASSLPQGLDTQYF. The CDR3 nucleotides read TGTGCCAGCAGCTTGCCCCAGGGATTAGATACGCAGTATTTT.

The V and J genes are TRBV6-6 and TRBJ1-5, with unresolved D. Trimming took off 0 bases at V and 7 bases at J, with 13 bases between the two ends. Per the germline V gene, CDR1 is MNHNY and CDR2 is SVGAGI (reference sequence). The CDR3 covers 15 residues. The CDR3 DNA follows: TGTGCCAGCAGTTACTCACGGGTCCAAGGACAGCCCCAGCATTTT. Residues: CASSYSRVQGQPQHF.

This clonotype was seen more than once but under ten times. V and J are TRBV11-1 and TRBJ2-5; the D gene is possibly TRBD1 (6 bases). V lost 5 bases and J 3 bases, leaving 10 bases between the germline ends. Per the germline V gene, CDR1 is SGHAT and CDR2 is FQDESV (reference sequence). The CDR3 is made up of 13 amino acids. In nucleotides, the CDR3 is TGTGCCAGCAGCCAGGGACAAAAAGAGACCCAGTACTTC. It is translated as CASSQGQKETQYF.

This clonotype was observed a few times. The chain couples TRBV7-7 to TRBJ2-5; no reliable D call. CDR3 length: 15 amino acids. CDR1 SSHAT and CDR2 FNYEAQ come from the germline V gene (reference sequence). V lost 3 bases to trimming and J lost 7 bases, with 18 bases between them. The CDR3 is CASSLSRKLMVTQYF. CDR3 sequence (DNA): TGTGCCAGCAGCTTGTCACGGAAACTAATGGTGACCCAGTACTTC.

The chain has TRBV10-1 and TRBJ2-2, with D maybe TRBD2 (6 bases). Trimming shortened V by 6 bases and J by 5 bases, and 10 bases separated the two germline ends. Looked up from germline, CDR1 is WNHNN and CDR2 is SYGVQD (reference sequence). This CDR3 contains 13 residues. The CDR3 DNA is TGCGCCAGCAGAAATAGCGGTACCGGGGAGCTGTTTTTT. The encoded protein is CASRNSGTGELFF.

The CDR3 DNA follows: TGTGCTAGTGGTGGGAAAACCGGGACCAGCACAGATACGCAGTATTTT. Amino acid sequence: CASGGKTGTSTDTQYF. The chain employs TRBV12-5 and TRBJ2-3; D possibly matches TRBD1 or TRBD2 (5 bases each). The ends were cut back, 5 bases at V and 0 bases at J, with 15 bases in the middle. Germline V gives CDR1 LGHNT, CDR2 FRNRAP. This CDR3 region has 16 residues. Supplemented by reference TRBV12-5 and TRBJ2-3, the full variable domain reads DARVTQTPRHKVTEMGQEVTMRCQPILGHNTVFWYRQTMMQGLELLAYFRNRAPLDDSGMPKDRFSAEMPDATLATLKIQPSEPRDSAVYFCASGGKTGTSTDTQYFGPGTRLTVL.

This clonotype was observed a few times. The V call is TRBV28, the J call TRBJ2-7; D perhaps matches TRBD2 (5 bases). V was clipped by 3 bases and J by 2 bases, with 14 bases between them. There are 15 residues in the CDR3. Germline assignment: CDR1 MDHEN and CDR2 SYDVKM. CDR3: CASSFRSGVPYEQYF. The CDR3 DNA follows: TGTGCCAGCAGTTTCCGATCCGGGGTCCCCTACGAGCAGTACTTC.

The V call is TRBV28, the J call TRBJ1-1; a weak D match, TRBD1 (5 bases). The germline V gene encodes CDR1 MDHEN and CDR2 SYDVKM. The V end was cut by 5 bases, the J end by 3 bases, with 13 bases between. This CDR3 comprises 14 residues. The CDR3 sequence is CASSAGGTDTEAFF. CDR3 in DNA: TGTGCCAGCAGTGCCGGAGGGACGGACACTGAAGCTTTCTTT. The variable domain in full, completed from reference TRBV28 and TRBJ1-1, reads DVKVTQSSRYLVKRTGEKVFLECVQDMDHENMFWYRQDPGLGLRLIYFSYDVKMKEKGDIPEGYSVSREKKERFSLILESASTNQTSMYLCASSAGGTDTEAFFGQGTRLTVV.

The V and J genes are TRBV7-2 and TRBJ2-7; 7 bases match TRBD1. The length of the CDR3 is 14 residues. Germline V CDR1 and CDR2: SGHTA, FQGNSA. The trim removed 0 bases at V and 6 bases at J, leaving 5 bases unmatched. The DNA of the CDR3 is TGTGCCAGCAGCTTAGCCGGGACAGAAATCGAGCAGTACTTC. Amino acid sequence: CASSLAGTEIEQYF.

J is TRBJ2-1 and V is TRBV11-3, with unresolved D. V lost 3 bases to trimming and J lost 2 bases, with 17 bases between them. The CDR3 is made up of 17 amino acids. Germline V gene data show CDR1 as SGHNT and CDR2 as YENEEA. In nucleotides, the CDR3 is TGTGCCAGCAGCTTCCGGACGGAACGTAGAGCCTACAATGAGCAGTTCTTC. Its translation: CASSFRTERRAYNEQFF.

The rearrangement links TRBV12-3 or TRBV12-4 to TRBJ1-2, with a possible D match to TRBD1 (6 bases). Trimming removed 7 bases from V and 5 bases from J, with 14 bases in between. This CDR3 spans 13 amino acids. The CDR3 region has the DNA TGTGCCAGCATTCTATCAGGGGTTTATGGCTACACCTTC. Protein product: CASILSGVYGYTF.

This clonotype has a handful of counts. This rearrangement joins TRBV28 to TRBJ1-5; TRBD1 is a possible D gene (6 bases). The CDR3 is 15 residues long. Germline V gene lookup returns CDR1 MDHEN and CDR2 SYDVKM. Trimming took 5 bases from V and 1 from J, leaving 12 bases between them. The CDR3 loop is CASSQGQGSNQPQHF. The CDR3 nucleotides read TGTGCCAGCAGTCAGGGCCAGGGGAGCAATCAGCCCCAGCATTTT.

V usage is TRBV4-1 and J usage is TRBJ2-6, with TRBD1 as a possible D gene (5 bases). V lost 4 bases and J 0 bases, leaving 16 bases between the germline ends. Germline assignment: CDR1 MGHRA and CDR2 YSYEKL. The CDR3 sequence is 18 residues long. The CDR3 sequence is CASSPRGRAPSGANVLTF. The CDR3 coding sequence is TGCGCCAGCAGCCCCCGCGGCAGGGCACCCTCTGGGGCCAACGTCCTGACTTTC.

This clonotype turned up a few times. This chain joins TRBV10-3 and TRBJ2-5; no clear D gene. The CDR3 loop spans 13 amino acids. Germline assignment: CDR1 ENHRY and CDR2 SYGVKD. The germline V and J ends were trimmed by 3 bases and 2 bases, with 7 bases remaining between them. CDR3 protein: CAISDGSQETQYF. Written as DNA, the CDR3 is TGTGCCATCAGTGATGGAAGTCAAGAGACCCAGTACTTC.

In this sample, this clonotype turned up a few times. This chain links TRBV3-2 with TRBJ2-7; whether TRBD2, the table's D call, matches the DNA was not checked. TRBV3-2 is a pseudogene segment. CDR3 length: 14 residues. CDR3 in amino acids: CASSRAPASGEQYF. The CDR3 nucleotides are TGTGCCAGCAGCCGGGCCCCGGCCTCTGGCGAGCAGTACTTC.

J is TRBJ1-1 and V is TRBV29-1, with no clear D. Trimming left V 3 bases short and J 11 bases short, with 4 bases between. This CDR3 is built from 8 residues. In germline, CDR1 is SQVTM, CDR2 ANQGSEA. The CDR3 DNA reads TGCAGCGTTGAGGACGCTTTCTTT. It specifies CSVEDAFF.

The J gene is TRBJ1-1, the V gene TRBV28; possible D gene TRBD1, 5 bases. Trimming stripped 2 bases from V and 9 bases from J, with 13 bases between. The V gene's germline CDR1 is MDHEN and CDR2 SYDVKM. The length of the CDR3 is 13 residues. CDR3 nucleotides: TGTGCCAGCAGTTTAACGGGACTGTCGAAAGCTTTCTTT. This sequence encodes CASSLTGLSKAFF.

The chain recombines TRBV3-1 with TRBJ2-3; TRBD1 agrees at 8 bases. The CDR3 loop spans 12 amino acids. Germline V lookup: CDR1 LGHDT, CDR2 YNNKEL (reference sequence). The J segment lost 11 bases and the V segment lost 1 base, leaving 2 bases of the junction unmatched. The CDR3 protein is CASSQGQGKQYF. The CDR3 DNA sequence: TGTGCCAGCAGCCAAGGACAGGGGAAGCAGTATTTT.

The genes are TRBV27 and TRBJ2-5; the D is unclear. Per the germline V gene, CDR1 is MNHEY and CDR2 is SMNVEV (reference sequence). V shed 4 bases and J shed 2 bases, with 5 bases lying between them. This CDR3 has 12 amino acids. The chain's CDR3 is CASSSDQETQYF. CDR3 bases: TGTGCCAGCAGTTCCGATCAAGAGACCCAGTACTTC.

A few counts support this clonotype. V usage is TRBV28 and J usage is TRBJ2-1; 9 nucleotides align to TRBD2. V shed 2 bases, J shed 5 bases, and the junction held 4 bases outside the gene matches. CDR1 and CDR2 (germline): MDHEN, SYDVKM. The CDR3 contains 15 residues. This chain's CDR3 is CASSLMTSGHNEQFF. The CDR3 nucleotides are TGTGCCAGCAGTTTAATGACTAGCGGTCACAATGAGCAGTTCTTC.